This T cell receptor beta chain is from a study of cytomegalovirus exposure and HLA in healthy donors. The CDR3 contains 14 residues. CDR1 is SGHRS, CDR2 YFSETQ, per germline. The V gene lost 7 bases and the J gene lost 0 bases, with 13 bases spanning the gap. The PCR contained 60 Vbeta and 13 Jbeta primers. This table comes from immunoSEQ multiplex PCR, and its TCRdb copy is limited to in-frame clones, with some not included. Among approximately 53,000 clones, 60% to 75% were seen once, and the ten largest hold 9.1%. This chain links TRBV5-1 with TRBJ1-1; possible D gene TRBD1, 6 bases. The clonotype originates from a woman aged 50 to 65 in good health and CMV-seronegative. Sequences were obtained from PBMCs. CDR3 in amino acids: CASGRGQMNTEAFF. The CDR3 region has the DNA TGCGCCAGCGGACGGGGACAAATGAACACTGAAGCTTTCTTT.